This entry is about one T cell receptor beta chain. The data originate from a study of T cell responses to AZD1222 COVID-19 vaccine. The CDR3 is 16 residues long. Between the trimmed V and J ends, which lost 0 bases and 3 bases, there was a span of 14 bases. Germline V gene data show CDR1 as LGHNA and CDR2 as YSLEER. Produced via immunoSEQ multiplex PCR; TCRdb's table is partial and in-frame only. The sample has about 120,000 clones, about nine tenths seen once. The receptor was derived from an adult in good health. Sample: peripheral blood, taken on day 0 of AZD1222 vaccination. The chain has TRBV4-3 and TRBJ1-1, with a tentative D call TRBD1 (6 bases). The CDR3 is CASSQETGPTDTEAFF. As DNA, the CDR3 is TGCGCCAGCAGCCAAGAGACAGGCCCCACAGACACTGAAGCTTTCTTT.